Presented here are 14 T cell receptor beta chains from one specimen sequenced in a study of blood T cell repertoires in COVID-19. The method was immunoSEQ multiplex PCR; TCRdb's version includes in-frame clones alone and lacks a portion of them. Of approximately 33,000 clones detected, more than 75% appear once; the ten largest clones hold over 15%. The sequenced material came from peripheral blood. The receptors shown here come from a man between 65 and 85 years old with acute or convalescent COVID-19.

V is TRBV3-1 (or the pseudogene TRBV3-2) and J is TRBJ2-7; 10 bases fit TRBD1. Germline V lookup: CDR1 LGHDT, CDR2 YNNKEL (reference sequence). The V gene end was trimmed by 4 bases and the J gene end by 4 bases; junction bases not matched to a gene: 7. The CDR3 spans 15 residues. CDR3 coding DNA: TGTGCCAGCAGCCCCACCGGGACAGGGGTATACGAGCAGTACTTC. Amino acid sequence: CASSPTGTGVYEQYF.

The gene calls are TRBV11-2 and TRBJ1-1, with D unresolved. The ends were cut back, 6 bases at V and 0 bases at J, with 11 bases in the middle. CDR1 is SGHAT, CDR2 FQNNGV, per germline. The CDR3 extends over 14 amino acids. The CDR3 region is CASSPRIVNTEAFF. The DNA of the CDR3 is TGTGCCAGCAGTCCCAGGATAGTGAACACTGAAGCTTTCTTT.

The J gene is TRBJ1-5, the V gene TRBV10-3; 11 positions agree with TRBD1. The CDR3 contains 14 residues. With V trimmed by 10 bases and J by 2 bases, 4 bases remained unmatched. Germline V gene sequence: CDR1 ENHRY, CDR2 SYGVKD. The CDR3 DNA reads TGTGCCACAGGACAGGGGGCAGGCAATCAGCCCCAGCATTTT. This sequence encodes CATGQGAGNQPQHF.

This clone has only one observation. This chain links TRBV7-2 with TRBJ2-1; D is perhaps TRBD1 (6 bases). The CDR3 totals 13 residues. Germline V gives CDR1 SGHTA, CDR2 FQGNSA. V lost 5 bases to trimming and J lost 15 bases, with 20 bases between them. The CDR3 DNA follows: TGTGCCAGCAGCACAACCACACAGGGCCGAATGTTCTTC. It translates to CASSTTTQGRMFF.

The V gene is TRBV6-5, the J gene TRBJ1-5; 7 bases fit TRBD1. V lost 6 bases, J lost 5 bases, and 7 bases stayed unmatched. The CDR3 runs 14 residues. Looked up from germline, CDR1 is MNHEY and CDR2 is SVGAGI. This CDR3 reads CASSARQGHQPQHF. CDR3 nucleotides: TGTGCCAGCAGCGCAAGACAGGGCCATCAGCCCCAGCATTTT.

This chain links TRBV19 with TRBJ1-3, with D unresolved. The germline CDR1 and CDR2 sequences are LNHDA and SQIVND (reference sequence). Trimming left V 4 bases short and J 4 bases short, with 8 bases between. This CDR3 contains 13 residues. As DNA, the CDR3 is TGTGCCAGTAGTAGCCAACAGGGAAACACCATATATTTT. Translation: CASSSQQGNTIYF. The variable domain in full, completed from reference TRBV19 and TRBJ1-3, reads DGGITQSPKYLFRKEGQNVTLSCEQNLNHDAMYWYRQDPGQGLRLIYYSQIVNDFQKGDIAEGYSVSREKKESFPLTVTSAQKNPTAFYLCASSSQQGNTIYFGEGSWLTVV.

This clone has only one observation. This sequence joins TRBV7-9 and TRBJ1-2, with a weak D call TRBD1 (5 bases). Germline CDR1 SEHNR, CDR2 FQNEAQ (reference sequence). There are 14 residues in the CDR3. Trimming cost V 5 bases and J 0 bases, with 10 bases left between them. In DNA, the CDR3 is TGTGCCAGCAGCCCAAGACAGTCTAACTATGGCTACACCTTC. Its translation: CASSPRQSNYGYTF.

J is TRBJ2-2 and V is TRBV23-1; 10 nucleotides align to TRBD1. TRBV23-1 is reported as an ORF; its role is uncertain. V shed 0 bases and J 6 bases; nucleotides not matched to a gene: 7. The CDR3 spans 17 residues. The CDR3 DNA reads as TGCGCCAGCAGTCAATCTGAGGACAGGGGGTACTCCGGGGAGCTGTTTTTT. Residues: CASSQSEDRGYSGELFF.

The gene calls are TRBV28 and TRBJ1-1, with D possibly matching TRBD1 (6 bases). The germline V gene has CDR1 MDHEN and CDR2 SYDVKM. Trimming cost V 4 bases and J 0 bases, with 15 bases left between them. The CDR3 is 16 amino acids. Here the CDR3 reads CASSSPRYRVNTEAFF. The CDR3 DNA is TGTGCCAGCAGTTCCCCTAGGTACAGGGTGAACACTGAAGCTTTCTTT.

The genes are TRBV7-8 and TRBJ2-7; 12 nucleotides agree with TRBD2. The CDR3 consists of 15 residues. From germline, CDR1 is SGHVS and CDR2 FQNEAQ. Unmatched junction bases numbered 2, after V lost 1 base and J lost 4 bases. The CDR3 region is CASSLGLAGAYEQYF. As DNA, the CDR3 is TGTGCCAGCAGCTTAGGACTAGCGGGGGCATACGAGCAGTACTTC.

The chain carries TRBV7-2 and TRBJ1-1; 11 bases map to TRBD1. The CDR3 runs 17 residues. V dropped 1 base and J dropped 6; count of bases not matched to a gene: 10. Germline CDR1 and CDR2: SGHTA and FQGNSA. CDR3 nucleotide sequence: TGTGCCAGCAGCTTAGGTGGACAGGGGGCGAGGAGGGCTGAAGCTTTCTTT. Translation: CASSLGGQGARRAEAFF.

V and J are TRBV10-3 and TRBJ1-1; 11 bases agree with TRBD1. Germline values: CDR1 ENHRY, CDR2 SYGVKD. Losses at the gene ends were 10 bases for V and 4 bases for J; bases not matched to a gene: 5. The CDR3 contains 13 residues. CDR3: CATDRGQGTEAFF. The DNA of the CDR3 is TGTGCCACGGACAGGGGGCAAGGCACTGAAGCTTTCTTT.

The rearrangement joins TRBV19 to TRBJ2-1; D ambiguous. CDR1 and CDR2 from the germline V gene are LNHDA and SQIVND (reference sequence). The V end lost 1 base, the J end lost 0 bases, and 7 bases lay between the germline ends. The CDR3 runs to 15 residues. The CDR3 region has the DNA TGTGCCAGTAGTATAGCCTCCTCCTCCTACAATGAGCAGTTCTTC. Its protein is CASSIASSSYNEQFF. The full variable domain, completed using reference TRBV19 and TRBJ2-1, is DGGITQSPKYLFRKEGQNVTLSCEQNLNHDAMYWYRQDPGQGLRLIYYSQIVNDFQKGDIAEGYSVSREKKESFPLTVTSAQKNPTAFYLCASSIASSSYNEQFFGPGTRLTVL.

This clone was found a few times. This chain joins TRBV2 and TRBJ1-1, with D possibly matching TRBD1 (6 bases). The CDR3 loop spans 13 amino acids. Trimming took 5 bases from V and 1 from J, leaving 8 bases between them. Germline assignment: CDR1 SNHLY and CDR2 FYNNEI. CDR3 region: CASSLDRNTEAFF. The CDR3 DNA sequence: TGTGCCAGCAGTCTGGACAGGAACACTGAAGCTTTCTTT. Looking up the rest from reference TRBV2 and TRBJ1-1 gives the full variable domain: EPEVTQTPSHQVTQMGQEVILRCVPISNHLYFYWYRQILGQKVEFLVSFYNNEISEKSEIFDDQFSVERPDGSNFTLKIRSTKLEDSAMYFCASSLDRNTEAFFGQGTRLTVV.